The next 27 T cell receptor beta chains were all read from a single sample in a study of cytomegalovirus exposure and HLA in healthy donors. PCR amplification relied on 60 Vbeta primers (plus 13 Jbeta primers). Assay: immunoSEQ multiplex PCR; the TCRdb copy retains only in-frame clones and omits some. The sample records fewer than 180,000 clones, around 79% being singletons. Material: PBMCs. The source of these receptors is a human donor in good health.

The CDR3 spells CAWSYGTGGNQPQHF. CDR3 sequence (DNA): TGTGCCTGGAGTTACGGGACAGGGGGCAATCAGCCCCAGCATTTT. V is TRBV30 and J is TRBJ1-5; 10 nucleotides agree with TRBD1. Per the germline V gene, CDR1 is GTSNPN and CDR2 is SVGIG (reference sequence). The V gene end was trimmed by 2 bases and the J gene end by 2 bases; junction bases not matched to a gene: 3. This CDR3 region has 15 residues.

The rearrangement uses TRBV30 and TRBJ2-7, with a tentative D call TRBD2 (5 bases). V was shortened by 4 bases and J by 4 bases, with 17 bases between the two germline ends. The CDR3 is made up of 14 amino acids. Germline V gives CDR1 GTSNPN, CDR2 SVGIG (reference sequence). The CDR3 loop is CAWTSGGGPYEQYF. The CDR3 DNA is TGTGCCTGGACAAGCGGCGGAGGCCCTTACGAGCAGTACTTC.

The chain recombines TRBV19 with TRBJ2-1; TRBD2 matches 8 bases. Per the germline V gene, CDR1 is LNHDA and CDR2 is SQIVND (reference sequence). Unmatched junction bases numbered 8, after V lost 2 bases and J lost 5 bases. This CDR3 contains 16 residues. The CDR3 reads CASSIYAGGLHNEQFF. The CDR3 DNA reads TGTGCCAGTAGTATATATGCGGGGGGCCTCCACAATGAGCAGTTCTTC.

This clone appeared once. This chain uses TRBV6-5 with TRBJ1-1, with D possibly matching TRBD1 (6 bases). Germline values: CDR1 MNHEY, CDR2 SVGAGI. Trimming removed 4 bases from V and 1 base from J, with 10 bases in between. The CDR3 spans 14 residues. The DNA of the CDR3 is TGTGCCAGCAGTTCCAGGGGCGCGAACACTGAAGCTTTCTTT. Encoded protein: CASSSRGANTEAFF.

This chain uses TRBV27 with TRBJ1-5; 9 bases are a match to TRBD1. Germline CDR1 reads MNHEY; CDR2 reads SMNVEV (reference sequence). The junction had 12 bases not matched to a gene; V was cut back by 3 bases and J by 6 bases. CDR3 length equals 17 residues. The CDR3 is CASSFRNPGQGAQPQHF. As DNA, the CDR3 is TGTGCCAGCAGTTTCCGAAATCCGGGACAGGGTGCTCAGCCCCAGCATTTT.

This chain uses TRBV19 with TRBJ2-5, with a possible D match to TRBD2 (5 bases). The ends were cut back, 3 bases at V and 4 bases at J, with 24 bases in the middle. Germline V gene lookup returns CDR1 LNHDA and CDR2 SQIVND (reference sequence). The CDR3 has 18 amino acids. CDR3 in amino acids: CASSIRSTRLANSETQYF. The CDR3 bases are TGTGCCAGTAGTATTCGGTCGACGAGGCTAGCTAATTCAGAGACCCAGTACTTC.

The genes are TRBV30 and TRBJ1-2; 8 bases fit TRBD1. With 0 bases clipped from V and 0 bases from J, the junction kept 15 bases outside the gene matches. The CDR3 sequence is 19 residues long. Germline V gives CDR1 GTSNPN, CDR2 SVGIG (reference sequence). The CDR3 nucleotides are TGTGCCTGGAGTGTACTGGGGACAGGAACTAGGTCAGCTAACTATGGCTACACCTTC. Translation gives CAWSVLGTGTRSANYGYTF.

This rearrangement joins TRBV29-1 to TRBJ1-6; 7 bases match TRBD1. The CDR3 sequence is 13 residues long. The germline gives CDR1 SQVTM, CDR2 ANQGSEA. V was clipped by 4 bases and J by 8 bases; unmatched bases: 5. The chain's CDR3 is CSVGGDSDSPLHF. CDR3 bases: TGCAGCGTTGGCGGGGACAGTGATTCACCCCTCCACTTT.

The chain uses TRBV7-9 and TRBJ1-2; 8 bases are a match to TRBD1. The CDR3 length is 15 residues. Unmatched junction bases numbered 4, after V lost 4 bases and J lost 0 bases. Looked up from germline, CDR1 is SEHNR and CDR2 is FQNEAQ (reference sequence). Here the CDR3 reads CASSSRDRPNYGYTF. As DNA, the CDR3 is TGTGCCAGCAGCTCACGGGACAGGCCTAACTATGGCTACACCTTC. The whole variable domain, remainder taken from reference TRBV7-9 and TRBJ1-2, is DTGVSQNPRHKITKRGQNVTFRCDPISEHNRLYWYRQTLGQGPEFLTYFQNEAQLEKSRLLSDRFSAERPKGSFSTLEIQRTEQGDSAMYLCASSSRDRPNYGYTFGSGTRLTVV.

The chain couples TRBV19 to TRBJ1-2; 7 positions agree with TRBD1. The V segment lost 4 bases and the J segment 8 bases; nucleotides outside the gene matches: 10. The CDR3 is 14 amino acids. Germline V lookup: CDR1 LNHDA, CDR2 SQIVND (reference sequence). The CDR3 loop reads CASSTETGYLGYTF. DNA of the CDR3: TGTGCCAGTAGTACGGAGACAGGGTACTTAGGCTACACCTTC.

The CDR3 region has the DNA TGTGCCTGGAGTGTAGGCGGTGGGGAGGATCAGCCCCAGCATTTT. It yields the protein CAWSVGGGEDQPQHF. This chain connects TRBV30 to TRBJ1-5; no clear D gene. CDR1 GTSNPN and CDR2 SVGIG come from the germline V gene (reference sequence). This CDR3 region has 15 residues. Deletions cut 0 bases from V and 5 bases from J, with 14 bases between.

DNA of the CDR3: TGTGCCAGCAGCCCAGGGACAGGGAGGCGGGAGCTGTTTTTT. It encodes CASSPGTGRRELFF. This chain links TRBV7-3 with TRBJ2-2; 9 nucleotides match TRBD1. The CDR3 consists of 14 residues. The germline V gene has CDR1 SGHTA and CDR2 FQGTGA. With V trimmed by 5 bases and J by 9 bases, 7 bases remained unmatched.

The chain couples TRBV10-3 to TRBJ1-1; a weak D match, TRBD1 (6 bases). This CDR3 region has 11 residues. The germline V gene encodes CDR1 ENHRY and CDR2 SYGVKD. V dropped 6 bases and J dropped 5 bases, with 7 bases sitting between them. The CDR3 DNA is TGTGCCATCAGCCAGGGGACTGAAGCTTTCTTT. Translated: CAISQGTEAFF.

The V and J genes are TRBV15 and TRBJ2-2; D ambiguous. The CDR3 runs to 13 residues. Per the germline V gene, CDR1 is LNHNV and CDR2 is YYDKDF (reference sequence). V was clipped by 0 bases and J by 6 bases, with 5 bases between them. The CDR3 region has the DNA TGTGCCACCAGCAGAGATCGGTCCGGGGAGCTGTTTTTT. It yields the protein CATSRDRSGELFF.

This chain links TRBV30 with TRBJ2-3, with a possible D match to TRBD1 (6 bases). This CDR3 has 15 residues. V was cut by 4 bases and J by 0 bases, with 14 bases left in between. The germline V gene has CDR1 GTSNPN and CDR2 SVGIG (reference sequence). In DNA form, the CDR3 reads TGTGCCTGGACCCCGGACAGCGTAAGCACAGATACGCAGTATTTT. Translating it yields CAWTPDSVSTDTQYF.

On this clone itself: The junction departs from germline at one end; a sequencing error may be responsible. The V call is TRBV28, the J call TRBJ2-1; D might be TRBD1 (6 bases). The CDR3 contains 13 residues. Germline loops: CDR1 MDHEN, CDR2 SYDVKM. CDR3 sequence (DNA): TGTGCCAGCAGGACTGACAGGATCAATCAGCAGTTCTTC. Amino acid sequence: CASRTDRINQQFF.

In its sample, this clone was seen once. The chain carries TRBV18 and TRBJ2-7; D not resolved. V was trimmed by 0 bases and J by 3 bases, leaving 6 bases between them. This CDR3 contains 13 residues. CDR1 is KGHSH, CDR2 LQKENI, per germline. The CDR3 DNA sequence: TGTGCCAGCTCACCACCGATACTCTACGAGCAGTACTTC. This encodes CASSPPILYEQYF.

The chain couples TRBV6-5 to TRBJ1-2; D is unclear. V lost 0 bases to trimming and J lost 2 bases, with 10 bases between them. The CDR3 contains 15 residues. Germline lookup yields CDR1 MNHEY and CDR2 SVGAGI. The CDR3: CASSYSYPGNYGYTF. DNA of the CDR3: TGTGCCAGCAGTTACTCGTATCCGGGAAACTATGGCTACACCTTC.

This chain uses TRBV29-1 with TRBJ1-1; D perhaps matches TRBD1 (5 bases). The germline V gene has CDR1 SQVTM and CDR2 ANQGSEA. V was pared by 5 bases and J by 3 bases, with 13 bases between. CDR3 length: 13 residues. CDR3 nucleotides: TGCAGCGTTCAGGGTATGAGAGACACTGAAGCTTTCTTT. Protein: CSVQGMRDTEAFF.

The chain combines TRBV19 with TRBJ2-1; D gene unclear. Germline assignment: CDR1 LNHDA and CDR2 SQIVND (reference sequence). V was cut by 4 bases and J by 5 bases, with 6 bases left in between. CDR3 size: 12 residues. CDR3 protein: CASSTLNNEQFF. CDR3 bases: TGTGCCAGTAGTACACTTAACAATGAGCAGTTCTTC.

With respect to this clone: Its ends do not fully match the called genes, so a read error is possible. The CDR3 region has the DNA TGTGCCGGCAGAGCTGGGGGACAGTACACTTCACCCCTCCACTTT. This gives the protein CAGRAGGQYTSPLHF. The chain combines TRBV2 with TRBJ1-6; 7 bases fit TRBD1. In germline, CDR1 is SNHLY, CDR2 FYNNEI. This CDR3 spans 15 amino acids.

The V call is TRBV12-5, the J call TRBJ2-1; TRBD2 matches at 10 bases. The germline V gene encodes CDR1 LGHNT and CDR2 FRNRAP. Unmatched junction bases numbered 9, after V lost 1 base and J lost 6 bases. The CDR3 is 17 residues long. This chain's CDR3 is CASGLALLAGVCNEQFF. The CDR3 DNA is TGTGCTAGTGGTTTGGCCCTCCTAGCGGGGGTCTGCAATGAGCAGTTCTTC.

The V gene is TRBV27, the J gene TRBJ2-2; perhaps TRBD1 as D (6 bases). Germline V lookup: CDR1 MNHEY, CDR2 SMNVEV (reference sequence). The V gene lost 5 bases and the J gene lost 1 base, with 8 bases spanning the gap. The CDR3 loop spans 14 amino acids. The CDR3 nucleotides are TGTGCCAGCAGTATGGGACAGAACACCGGGGAGCTGTTTTTT. As protein: CASSMGQNTGELFF.

The V and J genes are TRBV18 and TRBJ1-2; the D gene is possibly TRBD1 (6 bases). The germline CDR1 and CDR2 sequences are KGHSH and LQKENI. V was clipped by 3 bases and J by 0 bases, with 11 bases between them. The CDR3 has 15 amino acids. The CDR3 loop reads CASSPRDTSNYGYTF. The CDR3 nucleotides are TGTGCCAGCTCACCCCGGGACACCTCTAACTATGGCTACACCTTC.

The CDR3 sequence is CASSLGAGSNQPQHF. CDR3 coding DNA: TGCGCCAGCAGCTTGGGAGCAGGAAGCAATCAGCCCCAGCATTTT. The chain employs TRBV5-1 and TRBJ1-5; D call uncertain. V dropped 0 bases and J dropped 1 base, with 8 bases sitting between them. Germline values: CDR1 SGHRS, CDR2 YFSETQ. CDR3 length equals 15 residues.

The chain has TRBV6-1 and TRBJ1-5; possible D gene TRBD1, 5 bases. The CDR3 consists of 14 residues. The germline V gene has CDR1 MNHNS and CDR2 SASEGT. V dropped 11 bases and J dropped 5 bases, with 19 bases sitting between them. CDR3 amino acids: CAGAWGGVDQPQHF. CDR3 nucleotides: TGTGCCGGCGCGTGGGGGGGGGTCGATCAGCCCCAGCATTTT.

V usage is TRBV30 and J usage is TRBJ2-7; 8 bases match TRBD1. The V gene end was trimmed by 0 bases and the J gene end by 4 bases; junction bases not matched to a gene: 8. The V gene's germline CDR1 is GTSNPN and CDR2 SVGIG (reference sequence). This CDR3 has 15 residues. The CDR3 loop is CAWSVGQGRFYEQYF. The CDR3 bases are TGTGCCTGGAGTGTCGGACAGGGTCGATTTTACGAGCAGTACTTC.